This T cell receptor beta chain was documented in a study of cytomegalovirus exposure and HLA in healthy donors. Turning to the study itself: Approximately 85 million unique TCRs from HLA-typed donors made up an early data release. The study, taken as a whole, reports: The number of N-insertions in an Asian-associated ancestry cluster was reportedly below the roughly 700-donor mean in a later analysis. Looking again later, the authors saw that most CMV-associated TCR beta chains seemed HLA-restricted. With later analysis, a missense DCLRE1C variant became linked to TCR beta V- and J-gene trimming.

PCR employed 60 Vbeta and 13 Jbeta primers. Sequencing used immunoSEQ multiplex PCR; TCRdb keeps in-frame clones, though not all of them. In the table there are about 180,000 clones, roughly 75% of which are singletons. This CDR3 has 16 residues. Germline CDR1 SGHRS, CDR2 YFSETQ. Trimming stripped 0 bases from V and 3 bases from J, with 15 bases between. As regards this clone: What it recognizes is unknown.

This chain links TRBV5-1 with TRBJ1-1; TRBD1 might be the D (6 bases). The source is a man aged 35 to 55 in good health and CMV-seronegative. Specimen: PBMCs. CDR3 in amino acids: CASSLVTGKGDTEAFF. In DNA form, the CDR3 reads TGCGCCAGCAGCTTGGTAACAGGGAAGGGGGACACTGAAGCTTTCTTT.